This T cell receptor beta chain was found in a study of shared clonotypes between healthy human individuals. Broader study findings: Sampling was confined to blood; repertoires within tissues likely differ.

A split of CD4+ cells into CD45RA+ naive and CD45RA-negative memory subsets was performed. On this clone: Its specificity is not known.

In the original analysis: Junction-only immunoSEQ data arrived without quality scores, meaning filtering differed. This table comes from immunoSEQ multiplex PCR, and its TCRdb copy is limited to in-frame clones, with some not included. V, J and clone size reflect that table, while D and trimming were determined from the DNA. The sample lists about 1.4 million clones, around 97% seen once, with about 1% in the top ten. This clonotype was sampled from a man aged 30 to 45 in good health. Input material: naive CD4+ T cells sorted from blood. Stated subset: CD45RA+ positively selected.

CDR3 bases: TGTGCCAGCAGCGCCAGAGGGACACAACAAGAGACCCAGTACTTC. This encodes CASSARGTQQETQYF. This sequence joins TRBV9 and TRBJ2-5; tentatively, D is TRBD1 (6 bases). V lost 3 bases and J 2 bases, leaving 14 bases between the germline ends. Germline assignment: CDR1 SGDLS and CDR2 YYNGEE. CDR3 length: 15 amino acids.